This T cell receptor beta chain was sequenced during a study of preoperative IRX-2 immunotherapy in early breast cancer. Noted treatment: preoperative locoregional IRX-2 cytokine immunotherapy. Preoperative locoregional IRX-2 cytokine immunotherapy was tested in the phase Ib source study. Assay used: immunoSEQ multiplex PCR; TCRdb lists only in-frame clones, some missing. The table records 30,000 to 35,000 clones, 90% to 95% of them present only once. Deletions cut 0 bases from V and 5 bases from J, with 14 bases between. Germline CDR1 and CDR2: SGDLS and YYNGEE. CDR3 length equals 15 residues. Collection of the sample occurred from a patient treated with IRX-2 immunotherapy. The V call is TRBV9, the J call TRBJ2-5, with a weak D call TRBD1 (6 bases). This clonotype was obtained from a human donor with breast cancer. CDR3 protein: CASSVGGGWVETQYF. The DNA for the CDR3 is TGTGCCAGCAGCGTAGGAGGGGGTTGGGTGGAGACCCAGTACTTC.